In its sample, the clone carrying this T cell receptor (beta chain) was seen many times. V lost 4 bases and J lost 4; bases outside the gene matches: 8. This CDR3 has 15 amino acids. The authors amplified TCR beta CDR3 regions from RNA transcripts. First-round RT-PCR employed HTBI primers, with a second-round multiplex PCR after it. In TCRdb, the multiplex PCR reads were re-called with MiXCR into one record per CDR3 protein. Of roughly 610,000 distinct CDR3 sequences in the sample, about 20% were seen once. The data derive from a study of Graves' ophthalmopathy and Graves' hyperthyroidism. Study-level background: Prior to any treatment, peripheral blood was collected at the time of initial diagnosis.

Stable hyperthyroidism meant no ophthalmopathy within 18 months of follow-up. Sequenced input: peripheral blood. The sequence was collected from a woman aged 18-29 years with stable Graves' hyperthyroidism. Some clones in this sample may be carry-over from other donors' samples. The rearrangement uses TRBV12-3 or TRBV12-4 and TRBJ1-2; 8 bases fit TRBD1. The DNA of the CDR3 is TGTGCCAGCAGTTACAACTCAGGGGGCTCCTATGGCTACACCTTC. Translating it yields CASSYNSGGSYGYTF.